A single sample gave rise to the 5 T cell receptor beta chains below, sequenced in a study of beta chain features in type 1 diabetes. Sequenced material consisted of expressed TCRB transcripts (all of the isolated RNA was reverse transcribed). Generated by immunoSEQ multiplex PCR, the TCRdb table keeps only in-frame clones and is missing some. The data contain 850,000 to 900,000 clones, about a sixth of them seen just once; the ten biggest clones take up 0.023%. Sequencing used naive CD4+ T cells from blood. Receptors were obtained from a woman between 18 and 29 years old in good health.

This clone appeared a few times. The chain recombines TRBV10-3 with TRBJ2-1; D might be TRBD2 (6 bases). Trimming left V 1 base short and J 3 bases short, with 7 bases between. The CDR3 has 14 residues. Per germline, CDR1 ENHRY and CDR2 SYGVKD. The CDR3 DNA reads TGTGCCATCAGTGAGTTGGGGGGCTACAATGAGCAGTTCTTC. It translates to CAISELGGYNEQFF.

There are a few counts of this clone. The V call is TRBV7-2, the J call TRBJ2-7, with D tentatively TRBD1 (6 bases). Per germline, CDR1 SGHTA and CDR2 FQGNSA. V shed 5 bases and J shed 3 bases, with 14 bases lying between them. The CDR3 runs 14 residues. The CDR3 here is CASSPARQVYEQYF. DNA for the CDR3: TGTGCCAGCAGCCCTGCGCGACAGGTCTACGAGCAGTACTTC.

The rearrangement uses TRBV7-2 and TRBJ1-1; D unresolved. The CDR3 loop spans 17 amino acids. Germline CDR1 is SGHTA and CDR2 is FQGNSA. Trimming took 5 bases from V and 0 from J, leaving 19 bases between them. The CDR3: CASSRINPRRMNTEAFF. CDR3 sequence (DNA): TGTGCCAGCAGCCGTATTAATCCGAGACGGATGAACACTGAAGCTTTCTTT. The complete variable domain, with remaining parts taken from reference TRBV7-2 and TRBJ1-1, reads GAGVSQSPSNKVTEKGKDVELRCDPISGHTALYWYRQSLGQGLEFLIYFQGNSAPDKSGLPSDRFSAERTGGSVSTLTIQRTQQEDSAVYLCASSRINPRRMNTEAFFGQGTRLTVV.

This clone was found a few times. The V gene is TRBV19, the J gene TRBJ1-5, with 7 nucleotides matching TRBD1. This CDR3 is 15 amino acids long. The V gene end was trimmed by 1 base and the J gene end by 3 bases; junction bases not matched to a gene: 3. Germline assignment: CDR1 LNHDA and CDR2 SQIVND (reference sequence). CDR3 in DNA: TGTGCCAGTAGTATAGGGGACAGCCCCAATCAGCCCCAGCATTTT. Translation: CASSIGDSPNQPQHF. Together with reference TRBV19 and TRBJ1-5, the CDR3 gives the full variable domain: DGGITQSPKYLFRKEGQNVTLSCEQNLNHDAMYWYRQDPGQGLRLIYYSQIVNDFQKGDIAEGYSVSREKKESFPLTVTSAQKNPTAFYLCASSIGDSPNQPQHFGDGTRLSIL.

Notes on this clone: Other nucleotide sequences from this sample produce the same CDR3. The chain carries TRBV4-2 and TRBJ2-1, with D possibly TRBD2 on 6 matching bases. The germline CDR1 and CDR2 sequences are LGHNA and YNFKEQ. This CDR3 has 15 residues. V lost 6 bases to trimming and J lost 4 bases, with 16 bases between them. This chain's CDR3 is CASRSTSGVYNEQFF. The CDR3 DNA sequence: TGTGCCAGCAGATCGACTAGTGGGGTATACAATGAGCAGTTCTTC.